This T cell receptor (beta chain) originates from a study of shared clonotypes between healthy human individuals. Study-level background: Donors were a couple of women and a few men aged 18 to 49. Study outcomes and limitations: Sharing of clonotypes among donors was expected to vary with sequencing depth.

The donors were all Caucasian adults (living in Nashville, Tennessee). Per the authors' pipeline: From ImmunoSEQ came sequences covering only the junction and carrying no quality scores, so filtering differed. Profiled with immunoSEQ multiplex PCR; TCRdb holds only in-frame clones, not every one. The V and J calls and the clone size are those of that table, but D and trimming were determined from the DNA. There are about half a million clones in the sample; more than 75% occur only once, and roughly 13% lies in the top ten. The length of the CDR3 is 14 residues. In germline, CDR1 is SGDLS, CDR2 YYNGEE. The V end was cut by 0 bases, the J end by 2 bases, with 9 bases between. About this clone itself: Its specificity is unknown.

This clonotype originated in a woman between 40 and 50 years old in good health. Some clones in this sample may be carry-over from other donors' samples. V and J are TRBV9 and TRBJ2-7; D might be TRBD2 (6 bases). Sequenced input: PBMCs. CDR3 amino acids: CASSVAPGAYEQYF. Written as DNA, the CDR3 is TGTGCCAGCAGCGTAGCCCCGGGAGCCTACGAGCAGTACTTC.